This TCR beta chain was profiled in a study of blood T cell repertoires in COVID-19 (dated by TCRdb to about 2020). At the level of the whole study: Samples from collaborators originated in the United States, Italy and Spain and spanned both the acute and convalescent phases of COVID-19. The repertoires were released in a freely available public database meant as a resource for research on the immune response to SARS-CoV-2. HLA class I and class II types, where available, came from metadata supplied by the sample provider rather than from assay-based typing. The sample metadata nearly always contained a de-identified subject ID, COVID-19 status, age in years and sex. The samples were drawn from two sources: the first 160 participants of the ongoing ImmuneRACE study, and fewer than 1,500 subjects contributed by 6 global collaborators. Subjects who had been exposed to COVID-19, were actively infected with it, or had recovered from it provided the deeply sampled blood TCRbeta repertoires that made up the dataset. The material from the prospective study consisted of cDNA or gDNA derived from T cells, B-cell-depleted T cells, or PBMCs. Findings and caveats that apply to the study as a whole: The amount of clinical and demographic metadata varied by source and participant and was provided uncurated.

The CDR3 goes from the cysteine to the phenylalanine over 13 residues. Only the CDR3 region is kept as DNA, spanning 39 bases read in frame from base 1. Based on the germline V gene (reference sequence), the CDR1 and CDR2 sequences are LGHDT and YNNKEL. A distance of 12 bases separates the germline ends of V and J, which lose 4 bases and 6 bases respectively. In Seattle, one collaborating source enrolled patients while the infection was active and tracked those patients longitudinally over the course of disease. Each collaborating institution followed its own protocols to collect whole blood in K2EDTA tubes. Collaborator samples were shipped for TCRbeta analysis as frozen whole blood, isolated PBMCs, or DNA extracted from either sample type. TCRbeta CDR3 regions were amplified from genomic DNA using the immunoSEQ Assay, a bias-controlled multiplex PCR. Regarding the original processing steps: Within the assay, amplification of reference gene primers was used to estimate how many nucleated cells each sample contained. To quantify the absolute abundance of each unique TCRbeta CDR3 rearrangement, sequence reads were collapsed and filtered. Productive Simpson clonality was computed per sample as the square root of Simpson's diversity index over productive rearrangements. Here the immuneACCESS table is served through TCRdb, limited to in-frame sequences with V and J called. Missing clones are a known gap in these copies; in checked studies unresolved V genes cover under half, and the rest lacks a known reason. V and J calls and clone size are copied from that table; D and trimming were computed from the DNA. The sample table records more than 25,000 clones; roughly 85% of these occur just once. The ten largest clonotypes hold 25% to 30% of the sample.

As concerns this clone: What this receptor recognizes is not known. No base qualities exist here, and no much larger clone lies one base off it.

Sequencing was done on a sample of peripheral blood. The rearrangement joined TRBV3-1 (or the pseudogene TRBV3-2) to TRBJ1-1, with no D gene named confidently. This clonotype was sampled from a woman of 80 years or more with COVID-19, enrolled during active disease. CDR3 sequence: CASSRGGIAEAFF. The base sequence is TGTGCCAGCAGCCGAGGAGGAATAGCTGAAGCTTTCTTT.